A single sample gave rise to the 18 T cell receptor beta chains below, sequenced in a study of OX40 agonist ivuxolimab in advanced cancers. Sequenced by immunoSEQ multiplex PCR; TCRdb stores in-frame clones only, minus some. The table shows about 50,000 clones, with approximately 91% occurring only once. The sequenced sample was CD4+ or CD8+ T cells sorted from blood, obtained in a trial of the OX40 agonist ivuxolimab. These receptors all come from an adult with an advanced solid tumor such as melanoma, head and neck, liver or kidney cancer.

This clone was counted once. The rearrangement joins TRBV7-8 to TRBJ1-4; tentative D call: TRBD1 (6 bases). The CDR3 is 15 amino acids. Per the germline V gene, CDR1 is SGHVS and CDR2 is FQNEAQ. The V and J ends lost 5 bases and 3 bases respectively, with 13 bases between them. CDR3 sequence reads: CASSPGGPANEKLFF. The CDR3 bases are TGTGCCAGCAGCCCGGGGGGCCCGGCTAATGAAAAACTGTTTTTT.

J is TRBJ1-1 and V is TRBV25-1, with D possibly TRBD1 on 6 matching bases. CDR3 length: 15 amino acids. CDR1 is MGHDK and CDR2 is SYGVNS in the germline V gene. V lost 5 bases and J lost 5, with 18 bases in between. Here the CDR3 reads CASSTQNRVGTEAFF. In nucleotides, the CDR3 is TGTGCCAGCAGTACCCAAAACAGGGTAGGGACTGAAGCTTTCTTT.

This clone was counted between two and nine times. The chain couples TRBV13 to TRBJ2-7; a weak D match, TRBD1 (7 bases). The V end lost 5 bases, the J end lost 4 bases, and 27 bases lay between the germline ends. The CDR3 loop spans 18 amino acids. The germline V gene encodes CDR1 PRHDT and CDR2 FYEKMQ (reference sequence). This CDR3 is CASSRGGEGLKGAYEQYF. CDR3 sequence (DNA): TGTGCCAGCAGCCGCGGAGGGGAAGGATTAAAGGGGGCGTACGAGCAGTACTTC.

The chain joins TRBV6-6 to TRBJ2-7; D gene unclear. Between the trimmed V and J ends, which lost 4 bases and 2 bases, there was a span of 6 bases. The CDR3 runs 12 residues. Per the germline V gene, CDR1 is MNHNY and CDR2 is SVGAGI (reference sequence). The CDR3 spells CASSSSPYEQYF. In DNA, the CDR3 is TGTGCCAGCAGTTCTAGTCCCTACGAGCAGTACTTC.

The chain combines TRBV4-3 with TRBJ2-1, with 7 bases matching TRBD2. The CDR3 loop spans 13 amino acids. The germline V gene has CDR1 LGHNA and CDR2 YSLEER. The V segment lost 4 bases and the J segment 4 bases; nucleotides outside the gene matches: 1. The CDR3 DNA reads as TGCGCCAGCAGCCTCGGGGGGTACAATGAGCAGTTCTTC. Amino acids: CASSLGGYNEQFF.

The chain couples TRBV5-1 to TRBJ1-1, with D hard to call. Germline CDR1 and CDR2: SGHRS and YFSETQ. The CDR3 is made up of 16 amino acids. V was clipped by 0 bases and J by 0 bases, with 12 bases between them. The CDR3: CASSLADGGLNTEAFF. The CDR3 coding sequence is TGCGCCAGCAGCTTGGCGGACGGAGGATTGAACACTGAAGCTTTCTTT.

The gene calls are TRBV19 and TRBJ2-1, with 9 positions matching TRBD2. V was pared by 3 bases and J by 4 bases, with 4 bases of the junction left unmatched. The length of the CDR3 is 15 residues. The germline CDR1 and CDR2 sequences are LNHDA and SQIVND (reference sequence). CDR3 DNA: TGTGCCAGTAGTATCGGCGGGAGGGCTTACAATGAGCAGTTCTTC. Its translation: CASSIGGRAYNEQFF.

J is TRBJ2-2 and V is TRBV5-1; the D is unclear. The germline V and J ends were trimmed by 2 bases and 5 bases, with 1 base remaining between them. CDR3 length equals 11 residues. CDR1 SGHRS and CDR2 YFSETQ come from the germline V gene. For the CDR3, the DNA is TGCGCCAGCAGCTTTACCGGGGAGCTGTTTTTT. This sequence encodes CASSFTGELFF.

This rearrangement joins TRBV11-3 to TRBJ1-6, with 10 positions matching TRBD1. J lost 8 bases, V lost 0 bases, and 7 bases had no gene match. The CDR3 is 17 residues long. Germline V gene lookup returns CDR1 SGHNT and CDR2 YENEEA. CDR3 DNA: TGTGCCAGCAGCTTAGACCGGGACAGGGGTATCGATTCACCCCTCCACTTT. This translates into CASSLDRDRGIDSPLHF. Supplemented by reference TRBV11-3 and TRBJ1-6, the full variable domain reads EAGVVQSPRYKIIEKKQPVAFWCNPISGHNTLYWYLQNLGQGPELLIRYENEEAVDDSQLPKDRFSAERLKGVDSTLKIQPAELGDSAVYLCASSLDRDRGIDSPLHFGNGTRLTVT.

The CDR3 is CASSVGVGVDGYTF. In DNA form, the CDR3 reads TGTGCCAGCAGCGTAGGAGTAGGGGTGGATGGCTACACCTTC. The chain recombines TRBV9 with TRBJ1-2, with a possible D match to TRBD1 (5 bases). The V end was cut by 0 bases, the J end by 6 bases, with 12 bases between. CDR3 length: 14 amino acids. CDR1 and CDR2 (germline): SGDLS, YYNGEE. Full variable domain (remainder filled in from reference TRBV9 and TRBJ1-2): DSGVTQTPKHLITATGQRVTLRCSPRSGDLSVYWYQQSLDQGLQFLIQYYNGEERAKGNILERFSAQQFPDLHSELNLSSLELGDSALYFCASSVGVGVDGYTFGSGTRLTVV.

The chain employs TRBV9 and TRBJ2-5; 7 bases map to TRBD2. V lost 0 bases to trimming and J lost 0 bases; unmatched junction nucleotides: 14. The germline CDR1 and CDR2 sequences are SGDLS and YYNGEE. This CDR3 spans 19 amino acids. The chain's CDR3 is CASSVADIRSGKNQETQYF. Written as DNA, the CDR3 is TGTGCCAGCAGCGTAGCGGATATTAGGAGCGGGAAGAACCAAGAGACCCAGTACTTC. Drawing the rest from reference TRBV9 and TRBJ2-5, the complete variable domain is DSGVTQTPKHLITATGQRVTLRCSPRSGDLSVYWYQQSLDQGLQFLIQYYNGEERAKGNILERFSAQQFPDLHSELNLSSLELGDSALYFCASSVADIRSGKNQETQYFGPGTRLLVL.

About this clone: Other DNA sequences from this sample encode an identical CDR3 as well. J is TRBJ2-7 and V is TRBV4-3; the match to TRBD1 covers 10 bases. This CDR3 has 14 amino acids. V lost 4 bases to trimming and J lost 4 bases; unmatched junction nucleotides: 4. Germline-derived CDR1 and CDR2 are LGHNA and YSLEER. This chain's CDR3 is CASSRGQGRYEQYF. CDR3 nucleotides: TGCGCCAGCAGCCGGGGACAGGGGAGGTACGAGCAGTACTTC.

The chain carries TRBV29-1 and TRBJ2-7; perhaps TRBD1 as D (6 bases). Germline-derived CDR1 and CDR2 are SQVTM and ANQGSEA. This CDR3 is 12 amino acids long. V was pared by 4 bases and J by 2 bases, with 9 bases between. This chain's CDR3 is CSVADRTYEQYF. As DNA, the CDR3 is TGCAGCGTTGCGGACAGAACCTACGAGCAGTACTTC.

Here the CDR3 reads CASSLERSYEQYF. CDR3 DNA: TGTGCCAGCAGCTTAGAGAGATCCTACGAGCAGTACTTC. J is TRBJ2-7 and V is TRBV7-9; D is unresolved. Germline V CDR1 and CDR2: SEHNR, FQNEAQ (reference sequence). There are 13 residues in the CDR3. V lost 1 base and J 1 base, leaving 5 bases between the germline ends.

A word on this clone: Other DNA sequences in the sample encode the same CDR3. V and J are TRBV5-1 and TRBJ2-7, with D unclear. There are 12 residues in the CDR3. V lost 3 bases and J lost 0, with 4 bases in between. The germline V gene encodes CDR1 SGHRS and CDR2 YFSETQ. The DNA of the CDR3 is TGCGCCAGCAGCTCGAGCTCCTACGAGCAGTACTTC. Amino acids: CASSSSSYEQYF.

The chain links TRBV14 to TRBJ2-7; D is possibly TRBD1 (6 bases). This CDR3 has 12 residues. Per the germline V gene, CDR1 is SGHDN and CDR2 is FVKESK. With 4 bases removed from V and 8 bases from J, the gap between germline ends came to 12 bases. CDR3 loop: CASSLQGVQQYF. The CDR3 DNA follows: TGTGCCAGCAGCCTACAGGGTGTTCAGCAGTACTTC.

The V call is TRBV28, the J call TRBJ2-5; perhaps TRBD1 as D (6 bases). The V gene lost 3 bases and the J gene lost 3 bases, with 11 bases spanning the gap. There are 14 residues in the CDR3. The germline V gene has CDR1 MDHEN and CDR2 SYDVKM. The DNA for the CDR3 is TGTGCCAGCAGTTTTTTCCCAGGGGAAGAGACCCAGTACTTC. It translates to CASSFFPGEETQYF.

V gene TRBV27 combines with J gene TRBJ2-7; 9 bases line up with TRBD2. Germline V lookup: CDR1 MNHEY, CDR2 SMNVEV (reference sequence). The CDR3 totals 15 residues. Trimming at V came to 3 bases and at J to 3 bases, leaving 6 bases not matched to a gene. The CDR3 is CASSLGAGGIYEQYF. As DNA, the CDR3 is TGTGCCAGCAGTTTGGGAGCGGGAGGTATCTACGAGCAGTACTTC.